The clone carrying this T cell receptor beta chain occurred a few times. The antigen is not known. Sequencing in the ViraFEST assay came after antigen-specific CD4+ T cells had been expanded with viral peptide pools, which were used to stimulate PBMC. CD4+ T cells were isolated after around 9 days of culture. Vaccinated recipients, who were negative for nucleocapsid antibodies, had no history of SARS-CoV-2 infection. The data stem from a study of vaccination effects on CD4 cells after COVID-19. The CDR3 runs 14 residues. The germline V gene encodes CDR1 PRHDT and CDR2 FYEKMQ (reference sequence). Between the trimmed V and J ends, which lost 1 base and 5 bases, there was a span of 11 bases. Assay: immunoSEQ multiplex PCR; the TCRdb copy retains only in-frame clones and omits some. The profile covers 35,000 to 40,000 clones, with approximately 68% appearing a single time and about 15% taken by the ten largest.

This chain connects TRBV13 to TRBJ2-5, with D tentatively TRBD1 or TRBD2 (5 bases each). The specimen was CD4+ T cells from PBMCs cultured with HCoV-OC43 spike peptides, collected before COVID-19 vaccination. Indicated subset: HCoV-OC43 spike overlapping peptide pool stimulation. The source is a human donor who received a COVID-19 vaccine. CDR3: CASSLERDGETQYF. As DNA, the CDR3 is TGTGCCAGCAGCTTAGAGAGGGACGGCGAGACCCAGTACTTC.